A selection of T cell receptor beta chains follows, all from one sample in a study of blood T cell repertoires in COVID-19. The data were produced by immunoSEQ multiplex PCR, yet TCRdb's version contains in-frame clones alone and is incomplete. Here the sample spans roughly 500,000 clones, roughly nine tenths being singletons. The sample comprised peripheral blood. The source of these receptors is a man aged 18 to 30 with COVID-19, enrolled during active disease. The CDR3 runs from the conserved cysteine through the conserved F or W. The D gene is left open where the match is weak. The size field is filled for only some rows; it gives once, few, many or a size class.

- | TRBJ2-1 | 13 | TRBV5-6 | - | CASSLASVNEQFF | TGTGCCAGCAGCTTGGCTTCCGTAAATGAGCAGTTCTTC
once | TRBJ2-7 | 11 | TRBV2 | - | CASSEEPEQYF | TGTGCCAGCAGTGAGGAGCCCGAGCAGTACTTC
once | TRBJ2-1 | 14 | TRBV6-5 | TRBD2 | CAARGLGTFNEQFF | TGTGCCGCGAGAGGACTAGGGACGTTCAATGAGCAGTTCTTC
- | TRBJ2-5 | 12 | TRBV27 | - | CASTRGMETQYF | TGTGCCAGCACGAGAGGGATGGAGACCCAGTACTTC
once | TRBJ2-1 | 15 | TRBV7-6 | TRBD2 | CASSGLAGGTNEQFF | TGTGCCAGCAGCGGACTAGCGGGAGGAACCAATGAGCAGTTCTTC
once | TRBJ2-2 | 12 | TRBV6-5 | - | CASSGNTGELFF | TGTGCCAGCTCCGGTAACACCGGGGAGCTGTTTTTT
- | TRBJ1-4 | 14 | TRBV6-6 | - | CASSTYPTNEKLFF | TGTGCCAGCAGTACCTATCCAACTAATGAAAAACTGTTTTTT
- | TRBJ2-2 | 13 | TRBV7-2 | - | CASSLVVWGELFF | TGTGCCAGCAGCTTAGTAGTATGGGGGGAGCTGTTTTTT
- | TRBJ1-2 | 14 | TRBV14 | - | CASSPNRGLLGYTF | TGTGCCAGCAGCCCCAACCGTGGGCTGCTAGGCTACACCTTC
- | TRBJ2-7 | 15 | TRBV7-9 | TRBD2 | CASSLGPSGGREQYF | TGTGCCAGCAGCTTAGGACCTAGCGGGGGTCGCGAGCAGTACTTC
- | TRBJ1-1 | 15 | TRBV6-5 | TRBD1 | CASSYPGQGATEAFF | TGTGCCAGCAGTTACCCGGGACAGGGGGCCACTGAAGCTTTCTTT
- | TRBJ1-5 | 16 | TRBV15 | - | CATSRDPGTGNQPQHF | TGTGCCACCAGCAGAGATCCCGGGACTGGCAATCAGCCCCAGCATTTT
- | TRBJ2-1 | 16 | TRBV4-1 | - | CASSQDSRTDKGEQFF | TGCGCCAGCAGCCAAGATAGTCGGACAGACAAGGGGGAGCAGTTCTTC
- | TRBJ2-2 | 14 | TRBV5-1 | - | CASSGTTSTGELFF | TGCGCCAGCAGCGGGACGACTAGCACCGGGGAGCTGTTTTTT
- | TRBJ2-7 | 15 | TRBV3-1/TRBV3-2 | TRBD1 | CASSRDRGPSYEQYF | TGTGCCAGCAGCCGAGACAGGGGGCCCTCCTACGAGCAGTACTTC
- | TRBJ1-6 | 14 | TRBV9 | - | CASSVSAAYEALHF | TGTGCCAGCAGCGTAAGTGCCGCCTATGAGGCCCTCCACTTT
- | TRBJ2-3 | 15 | TRBV11-3 | TRBD1 | CASSLAGDRRDTQYF | TGTGCCAGCAGCTTAGCCGGGGACAGGAGAGATACGCAGTATTTT
- | TRBJ2-1 | 14 | TRBV6-5 | - | CASSYSTGVVEQFF | TGTGCCAGCAGTTACTCGACGGGAGTCGTTGAGCAGTTCTTC
- | TRBJ2-2 | 12 | TRBV10-1 | - | CASSGLTGELFF | TGCGCCAGCAGTGGACTCACCGGGGAGCTGTTTTTT
once | TRBJ2-2 | 12 | TRBV6-5 | - | CASRTGTGELFF | TGTGCCAGCAGGACGGGTACCGGGGAGCTGTTTTTT